The subject of this entry is one T cell receptor (beta chain). Its antigen is unidentified. This CDR3 has 12 amino acids. The V end was cut by 0 bases, the J end by 10 bases, with 11 bases between. Germline V gene lookup returns CDR1 SGHKS and CDR2 YYEKEE (reference sequence). The source of the sample is a study of Ad26.COV2.S vaccination and SARS-CoV-2 variants. Overall study results and limits: Vaccinees and placebo recipients showed similar non-spike TCR breadth.

Stated treatment: around 19 received Ad26.COV2.S at low or high dose, single or two shots; five or six received placebo; per-sample allocation not given. Samples were taken on day 63 after the first vaccine or placebo injection. Using immunoSEQ multiplex PCR, the repertoire was profiled, and TCRdb retains in-frame clones only, with some absent. Here the sample spans 380,000 or so clones, around 89% being singletons. The input for sequencing was peripheral blood, taken in a trial of Ad26.COV2.S vaccine versus placebo. This sequence joins TRBV5-5 and TRBJ2-7; D possibly corresponds to TRBD1 (6 bases). This TCR came from a person aged 18-60 years who received the Ad26.COV2.S COVID-19 vaccine or a placebo. The CDR3 region has the DNA TGTGCCAGCAGCTTGGTGTCAGGGGTACAGTACTTC. Translated, it gives CASSLVSGVQYF.